The sequence of this T cell receptor (beta chain) was determined in a study of T cell repertoires in cytomegalovirus infection. The CDR3 has 14 amino acids. Germline lookup yields CDR1 SGHDT and CDR2 YYEEEE. V lost 3 bases and J 0 bases, leaving 10 bases between the germline ends. TCRdb re-called the reads with MiXCR, one entry per CDR3 protein. The sample has 600,000 to 700,000 distinct CDR3 sequences, 30% to 40% seen once. Points on this clonotype: Antigen unknown.

The clonotype originates from a human donor in good health (CMV status not recorded). Some clones in this sample may be carry-over from other donors' samples. The chain combines TRBV5-6 with TRBJ2-7; possible D gene TRBD2, 6 bases. Source: cultured PBMCs, taken from culture after CMV antigen stimulation. The CDR3 DNA follows: TGTGCCAGCAGCTGGGGGGTGAGCTCCTACGAGCAGTACTTC. This encodes CASSWGVSSYEQYF.